The clone carrying this TCR beta chain was found many times. These data are taken from a study of T-cell reconstitution after alpha-beta-depleted transplantation in children. The V and J ends lost 1 base and 10 bases respectively, with 20 bases between them. Looked up from germline, CDR1 is MDHEN and CDR2 is SYDVKM. CDR3 length equals 17 residues. Unique molecular identifiers were used in preparing the TCRbeta library. TCRdb used MiXCR to reprocess the PCR reads, holding one entry per CDR3 protein. The sample has 200,000 to 300,000 distinct CDR3 sequences, more than 10% seen once. This specimen was PBMCs from the stem cell graft donor, taken from the stem cell graft. This sequence joins TRBV28 and TRBJ1-6; D possibly corresponds to TRBD1 (6 bases). The source of this sequence is a human donor who donated a stem cell graft to a child with acute lymphoblastic leukemia. The CDR3 is CASSLFDGGAQGSPLHF. CDR3 in DNA: TGTGCCAGCAGTTTATTTGATGGGGGGGCTCAAGGCTCACCCCTCCACTTT.